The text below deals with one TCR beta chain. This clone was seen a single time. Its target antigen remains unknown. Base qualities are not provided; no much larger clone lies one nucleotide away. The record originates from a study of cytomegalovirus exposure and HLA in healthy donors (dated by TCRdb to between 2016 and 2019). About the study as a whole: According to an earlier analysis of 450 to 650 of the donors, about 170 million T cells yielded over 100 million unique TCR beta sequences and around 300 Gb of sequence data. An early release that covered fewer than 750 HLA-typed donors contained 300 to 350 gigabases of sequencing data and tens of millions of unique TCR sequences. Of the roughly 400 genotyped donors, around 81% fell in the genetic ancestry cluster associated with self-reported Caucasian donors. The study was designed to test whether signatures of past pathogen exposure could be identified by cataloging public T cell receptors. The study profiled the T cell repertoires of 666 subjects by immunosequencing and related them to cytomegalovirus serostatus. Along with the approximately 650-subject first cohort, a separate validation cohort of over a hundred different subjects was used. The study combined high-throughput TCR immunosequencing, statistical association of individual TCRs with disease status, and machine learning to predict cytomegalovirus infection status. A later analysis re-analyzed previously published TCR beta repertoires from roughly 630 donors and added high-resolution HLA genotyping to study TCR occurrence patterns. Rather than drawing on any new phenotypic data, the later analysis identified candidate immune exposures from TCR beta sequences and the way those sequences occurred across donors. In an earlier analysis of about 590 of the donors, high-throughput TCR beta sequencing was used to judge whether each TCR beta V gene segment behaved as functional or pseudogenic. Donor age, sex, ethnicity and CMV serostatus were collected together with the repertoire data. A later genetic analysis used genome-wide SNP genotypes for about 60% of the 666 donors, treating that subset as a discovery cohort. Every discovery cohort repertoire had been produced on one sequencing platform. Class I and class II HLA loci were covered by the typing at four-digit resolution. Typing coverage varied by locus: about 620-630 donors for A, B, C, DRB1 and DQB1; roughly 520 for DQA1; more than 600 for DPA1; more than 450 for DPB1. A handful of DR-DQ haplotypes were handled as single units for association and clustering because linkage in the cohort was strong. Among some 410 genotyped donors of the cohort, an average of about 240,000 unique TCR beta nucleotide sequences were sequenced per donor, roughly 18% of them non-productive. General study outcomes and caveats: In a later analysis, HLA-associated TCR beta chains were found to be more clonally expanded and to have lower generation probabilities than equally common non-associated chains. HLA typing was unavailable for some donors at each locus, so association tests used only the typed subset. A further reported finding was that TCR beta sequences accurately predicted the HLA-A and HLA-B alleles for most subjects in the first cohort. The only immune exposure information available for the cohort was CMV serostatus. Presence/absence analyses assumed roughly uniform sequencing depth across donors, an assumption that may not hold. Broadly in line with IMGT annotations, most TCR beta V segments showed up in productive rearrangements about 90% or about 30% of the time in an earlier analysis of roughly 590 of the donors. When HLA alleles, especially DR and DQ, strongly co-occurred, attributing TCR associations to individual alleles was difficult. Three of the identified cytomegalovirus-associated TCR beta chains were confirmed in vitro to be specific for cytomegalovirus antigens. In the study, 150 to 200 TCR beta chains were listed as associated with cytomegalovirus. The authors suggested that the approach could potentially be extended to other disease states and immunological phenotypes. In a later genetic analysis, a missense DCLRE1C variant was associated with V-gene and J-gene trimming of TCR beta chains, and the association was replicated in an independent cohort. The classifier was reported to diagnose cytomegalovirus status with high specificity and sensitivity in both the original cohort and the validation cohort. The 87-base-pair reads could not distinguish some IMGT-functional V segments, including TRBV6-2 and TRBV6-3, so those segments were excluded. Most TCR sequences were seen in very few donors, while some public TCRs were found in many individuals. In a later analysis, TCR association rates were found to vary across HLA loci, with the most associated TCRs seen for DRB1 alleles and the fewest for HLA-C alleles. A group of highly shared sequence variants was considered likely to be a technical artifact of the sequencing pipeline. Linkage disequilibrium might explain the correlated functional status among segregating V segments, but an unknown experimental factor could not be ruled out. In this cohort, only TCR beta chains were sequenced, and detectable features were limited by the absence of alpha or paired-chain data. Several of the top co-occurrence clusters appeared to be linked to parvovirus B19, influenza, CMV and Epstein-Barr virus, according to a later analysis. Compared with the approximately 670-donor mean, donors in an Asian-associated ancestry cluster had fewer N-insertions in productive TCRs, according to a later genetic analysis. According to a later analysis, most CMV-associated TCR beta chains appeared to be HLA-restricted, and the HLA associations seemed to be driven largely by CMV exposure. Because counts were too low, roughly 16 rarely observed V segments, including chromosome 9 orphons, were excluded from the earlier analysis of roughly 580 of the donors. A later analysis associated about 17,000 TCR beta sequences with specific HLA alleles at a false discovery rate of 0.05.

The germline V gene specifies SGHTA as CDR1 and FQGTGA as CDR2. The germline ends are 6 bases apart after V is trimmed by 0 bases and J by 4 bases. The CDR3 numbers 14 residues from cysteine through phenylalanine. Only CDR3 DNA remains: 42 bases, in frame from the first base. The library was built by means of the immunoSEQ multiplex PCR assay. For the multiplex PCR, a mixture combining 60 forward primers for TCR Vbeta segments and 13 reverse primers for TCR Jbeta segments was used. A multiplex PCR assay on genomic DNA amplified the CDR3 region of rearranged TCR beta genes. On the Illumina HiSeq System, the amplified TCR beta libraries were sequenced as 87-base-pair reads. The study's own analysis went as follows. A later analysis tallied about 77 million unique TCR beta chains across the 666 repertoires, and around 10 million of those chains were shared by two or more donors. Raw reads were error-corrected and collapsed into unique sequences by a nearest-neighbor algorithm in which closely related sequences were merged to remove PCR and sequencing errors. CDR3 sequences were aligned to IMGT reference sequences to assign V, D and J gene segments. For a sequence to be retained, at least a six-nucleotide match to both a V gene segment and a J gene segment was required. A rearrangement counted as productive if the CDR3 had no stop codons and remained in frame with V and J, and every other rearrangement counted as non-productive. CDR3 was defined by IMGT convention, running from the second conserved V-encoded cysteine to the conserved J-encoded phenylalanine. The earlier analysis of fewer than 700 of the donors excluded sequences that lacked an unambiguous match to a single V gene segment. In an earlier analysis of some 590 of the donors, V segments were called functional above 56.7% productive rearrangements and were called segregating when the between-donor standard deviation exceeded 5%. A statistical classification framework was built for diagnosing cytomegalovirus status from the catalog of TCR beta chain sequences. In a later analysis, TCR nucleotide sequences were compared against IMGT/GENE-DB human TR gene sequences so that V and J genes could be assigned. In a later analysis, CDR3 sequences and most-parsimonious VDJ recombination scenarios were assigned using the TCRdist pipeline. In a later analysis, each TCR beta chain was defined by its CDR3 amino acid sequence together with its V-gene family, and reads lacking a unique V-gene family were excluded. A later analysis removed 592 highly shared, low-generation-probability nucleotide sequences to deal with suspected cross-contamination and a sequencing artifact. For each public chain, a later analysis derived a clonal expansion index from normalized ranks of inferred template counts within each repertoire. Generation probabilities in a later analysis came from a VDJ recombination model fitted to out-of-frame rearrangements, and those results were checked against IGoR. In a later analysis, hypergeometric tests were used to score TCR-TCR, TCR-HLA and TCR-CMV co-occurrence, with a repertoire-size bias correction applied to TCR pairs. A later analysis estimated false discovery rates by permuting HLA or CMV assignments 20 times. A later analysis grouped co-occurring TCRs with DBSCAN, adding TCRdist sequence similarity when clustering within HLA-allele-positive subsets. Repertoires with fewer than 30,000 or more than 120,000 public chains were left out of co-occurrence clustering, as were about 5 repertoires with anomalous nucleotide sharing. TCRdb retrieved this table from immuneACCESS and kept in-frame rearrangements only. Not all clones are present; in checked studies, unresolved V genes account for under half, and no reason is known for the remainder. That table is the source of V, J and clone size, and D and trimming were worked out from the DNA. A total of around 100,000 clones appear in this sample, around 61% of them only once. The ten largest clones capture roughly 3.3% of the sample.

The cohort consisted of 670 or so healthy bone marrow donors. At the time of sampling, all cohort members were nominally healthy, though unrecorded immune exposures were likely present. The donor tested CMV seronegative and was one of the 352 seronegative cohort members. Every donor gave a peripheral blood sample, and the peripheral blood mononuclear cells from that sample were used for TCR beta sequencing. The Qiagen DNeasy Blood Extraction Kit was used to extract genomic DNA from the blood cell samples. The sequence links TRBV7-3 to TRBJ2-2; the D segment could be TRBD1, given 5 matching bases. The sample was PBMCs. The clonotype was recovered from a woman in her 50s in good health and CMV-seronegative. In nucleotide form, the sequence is TGTGCCAGCAGCTTAACTAGGGGCACCGGGGAGCTGTTTTTT. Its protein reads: CASSLTRGTGELFF.